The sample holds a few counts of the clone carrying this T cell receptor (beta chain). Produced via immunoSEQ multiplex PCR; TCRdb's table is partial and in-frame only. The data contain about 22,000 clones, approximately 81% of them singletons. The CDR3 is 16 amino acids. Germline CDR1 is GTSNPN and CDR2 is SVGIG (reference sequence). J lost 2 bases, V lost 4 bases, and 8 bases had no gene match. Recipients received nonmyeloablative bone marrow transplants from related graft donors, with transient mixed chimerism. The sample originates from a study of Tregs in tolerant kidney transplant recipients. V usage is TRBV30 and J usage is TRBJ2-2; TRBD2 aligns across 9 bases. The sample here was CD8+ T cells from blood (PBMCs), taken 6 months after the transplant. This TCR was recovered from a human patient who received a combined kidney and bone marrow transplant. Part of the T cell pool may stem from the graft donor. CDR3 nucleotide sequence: TGTGCCTGGATCGAGGGACTAGCAGCTAACACCGGGGAGCTGTTTTTT. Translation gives CAWIEGLAANTGELFF.